This T cell receptor beta chain comes out of a study of Tregs in tolerant kidney transplant recipients (dated by TCRdb to about 2019). Describing the broader study: Before combined kidney and bone marrow transplantation, this study identified donor-specific regulatory T cells using TCRbeta sequencing and then followed those same cells after transplant. Several methods of expanding Tregs specific for an allogeneic donor were compared by TCRbeta repertoire sequencing in a few healthy controls.

A word on this clone: Its antigen is currently not known. Base quality data are lacking; no much larger clone is found one base away.

Unstimulated Tregs (CD4+CD25+CD127-), CD4+ non-Tregs (CD4+CD25-), CD4 and CD8 cells were FACS-sorted from thawed PBMCs. Blood from healthy controls was obtained either as purchased buffy coats or from healthy volunteers. Healthy control blood was separated into PBMCs by Ficoll density gradient and cryopreserved, and patient PBMCs were collected both before and after transplant. General study outcomes and caveats: The study was limited by small patient numbers, and the findings need validation in larger populations and under other immunosuppression protocols. Biological reproducibility was not directly assessed, although technical replication error appeared to be minimal. Expanding Tregs with activated donor B cells appeared to identify the most biologically relevant and donor-specific TCRbeta repertoire.

For TCRbeta CDR3 sequencing, genomic DNA was extracted from sorted cells using the QIAGEN DNeasy Blood and Tissue Kit. High-throughput TCRbeta CDR3 sequencing, which included PCR amplification with bias correction and internal controls, was done commercially through immunoSEQ. The original pipeline was this. Unique productive TCRbeta sequences were defined by CDR3 nucleotide sequence where primers matched, and otherwise by CDR3 amino acid sequence together with Vbeta and Jbeta genes. To correct sorting error, sequences shared between sorted populations at a frequency ratio of 2:1 or less were removed; the rest were assigned to the higher population. A sequence was defined as donor-reactive if the sequence was expanded at least 5-fold in CFSE-low cells compared with unstimulated cells and had a frequency of at least 0.01% in CFSE-low cells. Jensen-Shannon divergence, calculated on the top 100 TCRbeta sequences ranked by frequency, was used to quantify repertoire divergence. When a sample had multiple sequencing runs, each run was corrected for sorting error separately and the runs were then pooled. TCRdb provides this immuneACCESS table in a form limited to in-frame rearrangements. Some clones are lacking; in checked studies, under half of them reflect an unresolved V gene, and why the rest are absent is not known. V and J calls and clone size are copied from that table; D and trimming were computed from the DNA. In all, the sample holds tens of thousands of clones, and over 80% of those were seen once. In total, the top ten clones hold roughly 4% of the sample.

V is reduced by 4 bases and J by 7 bases, leaving a spacing of 15 bases between them. The CDR3, cysteine through phenylalanine, is 14 amino acids long. Only the CDR3 part of the read is kept: 42 bases, read in frame from the first base. CDR1 SGDLS and CDR2 YYNGEE are derived from the germline V gene. The clonotype comes from a human donor in good health. The chain is assembled from TRBV9 and TRBJ2-1, with an unclear D gene assignment. Sequenced sample: CD4+ T cells from blood. The nucleotides are TGTGCCAGCAGCCCTCAGGTCCCTTATAATGAGCAGTTCTTC. It encodes CASSPQVPYNEQFF.